Shown below are 8 T cell receptor beta chains from a single sample sequenced in a study of OX40 agonist ivuxolimab in advanced cancers. The library was built by means of the immunoSEQ multiplex PCR assay. TCRdb obtained this table from immuneACCESS and retained in-frame rearrangements with V and J assigned. These tables miss some clones; where compared with another copy, unresolved V genes account for less than half of the shortfall, and the remainder is unexplained. Counted in this sample were almost 45,000 clones; 88% of them appeared once. Around 18% of the sample goes to the ten largest clones. The material sequenced was CD4+ or CD8+ T cells sorted from blood, taken in a trial of the OX40 agonist ivuxolimab. The receptor set was obtained from an adult with an advanced solid tumor such as melanoma, head and neck, liver or kidney cancer.

The chain uses TRBV4-2 and TRBJ2-7; no reliable D call. Per germline, CDR1 LGHNA and CDR2 YNFKEQ. The CDR3 has 13 amino acids. Trimming took 1 base from V and 0 from J, leaving 4 bases between them. CDR3 residues: CASSQGTSYEQYF. The CDR3 DNA reads TGTGCCAGCAGCCAAGGGACCTCCTACGAGCAGTACTTC.

This sequence joins TRBV5-4 and TRBJ2-7; D is perhaps TRBD2 (5 bases). The CDR3 consists of 13 residues. The germline V and J ends were trimmed by 2 bases and 5 bases, with 11 bases remaining between them. Germline V gene sequence: CDR1 SGHNT, CDR2 YYREEE (reference sequence). The CDR3 DNA is TGTGCCAGCAGCTTCGCGGGTGGGAACGAGCAGTACTTC. Translating gives CASSFAGGNEQYF.

This clone was seen a single time. V usage is TRBV19 and J usage is TRBJ2-1; the D is unclear. Germline V gene sequence: CDR1 LNHDA, CDR2 SQIVND (reference sequence). CDR3 length: 15 amino acids. Trimming stripped 3 bases from V and 0 bases from J, with 9 bases between. CDR3 amino acids: CASSMESSSYNEQFF. DNA for the CDR3: TGTGCCAGTAGTATGGAGAGTAGCTCCTACAATGAGCAGTTCTTC. Complete variable domain (other parts from reference TRBV19 and TRBJ2-1): DGGITQSPKYLFRKEGQNVTLSCEQNLNHDAMYWYRQDPGQGLRLIYYSQIVNDFQKGDIAEGYSVSREKKESFPLTVTSAQKNPTAFYLCASSMESSSYNEQFFGPGTRLTVL.

This clone is medium-sized in the sample. This chain uses TRBV4-1 with TRBJ2-1, with a possible D match to TRBD1 (7 bases). The germline V gene has CDR1 MGHRA and CDR2 YSYEKL. The V gene lost 8 bases and the J gene lost 7 bases, with 18 bases spanning the gap. The CDR3 totals 14 residues. The CDR3 sequence: CASRPEGAGNEQFF. CDR3 DNA: TGCGCCAGCCGACCGGAGGGGGCCGGGAATGAGCAGTTCTTC.

The chain employs TRBV7-6 and TRBJ2-7; the D gene could be TRBD1 or TRBD2 (7 bases each). Germline V CDR1 and CDR2: SGHVS, FNYEAQ. Trimming pared 2 bases from V and 5 bases from J, leaving 22 bases between. The CDR3 has 17 residues. CDR3 in amino acids: CASSLNPLPGGANEQYF. For the CDR3, the DNA is TGTGCCAGCAGCTTAAACCCACTCCCAGGGGGGGCGAACGAGCAGTACTTC.

The gene calls are TRBV28 and TRBJ2-6; D gene ambiguous. The CDR3 contains 18 residues. V was shortened by 4 bases and J by 4 bases, with 20 bases between the two germline ends. Germline V gene sequence: CDR1 MDHEN, CDR2 SYDVKM. The CDR3 loop is CASSSAPGLVYGANVLTF. The CDR3, as DNA: TGTGCCAGCAGTTCGGCCCCGGGTCTGGTGTACGGGGCCAACGTCCTGACTTTC.

V and J are TRBV28 and TRBJ1-5, with D possibly being TRBD1 (5 bases). V lost 2 bases to trimming and J lost 2 bases, with 10 bases between them. CDR1 and CDR2 (germline): MDHEN, SYDVKM. The CDR3 is 15 residues long. The CDR3 region is CASSLAGGGNQPQHF. The CDR3 coding sequence is TGTGCCAGCAGTTTAGCCGGGGGTGGCAATCAGCCCCAGCATTTT.

V usage is TRBV27 and J usage is TRBJ2-1; D not resolved. The germline gives CDR1 MNHEY, CDR2 SMNVEV (reference sequence). The CDR3 is made up of 13 amino acids. V lost 5 bases and J lost 7, with 12 bases in between. CDR3: CASSPSGLNEQFF. As DNA, the CDR3 is TGTGCCAGCAGTCCCTCCGGTTTGAATGAGCAGTTCTTC.